Below, 13 T cell receptor beta chains from the same sample are listed, as sequenced in a study of OX40 agonist ivuxolimab in advanced cancers. Libraries were prepared by immunoSEQ multiplex PCR; TCRdb keeps only in-frame clonotypes and omits some of them. The sample contains around 53,000 clones, just under 85% of which appear only once. This specimen consisted of CD4+ or CD8+ T cells sorted from blood, obtained in a trial of the OX40 agonist ivuxolimab. The receptors stem from an adult with an advanced solid tumor such as melanoma, head and neck, liver or kidney cancer.

The CDR3 coding sequence is TGTGCCAGCAGGGGTCCTAGCGGGAGCTTCTACGAGCAGTACTTC. It codes for CASRGPSGSFYEQYF. V gene TRBV6-1 combines with J gene TRBJ2-7, with 10 bases that match TRBD2. Per germline, CDR1 MNHNS and CDR2 SASEGT. After removal of 6 bases from V and 3 bases from J, the junction contained 8 bases not matched to a gene. This CDR3 is built from 15 residues.

The CDR3 loop reads CASSFRQGTLYGYTF. In DNA, the CDR3 is TGTGCCAGCAGCTTTAGGCAAGGGACACTATATGGCTACACCTTC. The rearrangement links TRBV5-4 to TRBJ1-2; maybe TRBD1 (6 bases). CDR1 is SGHNT, CDR2 YYREEE, per germline (reference sequence). V was pared by 2 bases and J by 5 bases, with 16 bases between. The CDR3 loop spans 15 amino acids.

V and J are TRBV5-8 and TRBJ2-2; no clear D gene. With 6 bases removed from V and 9 bases from J, the gap between germline ends came to 15 bases. Germline V gene data show CDR1 as SGHTS and CDR2 as YDEGEE. The CDR3 totals 13 residues. This CDR3 reads CASTPVHSRELFF. CDR3 bases: TGTGCCAGCACCCCAGTACATTCGAGGGAGCTGTTTTTT.

The rearrangement links TRBV19 to TRBJ2-1; no reliable D call. The CDR3 is made up of 14 amino acids. V lost 8 bases and J 8 bases, leaving 19 bases between the germline ends. CDR1 is LNHDA, CDR2 SQIVND, per germline (reference sequence). CDR3 in amino acids: CASAMVATNHEQFF. The CDR3 region has the DNA TGTGCCAGTGCAATGGTGGCCACGAACCATGAGCAGTTCTTC.

The rearrangement uses TRBV10-3 and TRBJ1-2; no reliable D call. V gave up 2 bases and J gave up 3 bases, with 10 bases separating them. This CDR3 is 14 amino acids long. Germline CDR1 and CDR2: ENHRY and SYGVKD. CDR3 protein: CAISEPPSDYGYTF. CDR3 DNA: TGTGCCATCAGTGAGCCCCCCTCCGACTATGGCTACACCTTC.

As DNA, the CDR3 is TGTGCCAGTAGCCGGGGGGTCCGAGAGACCCAGTACTTC. Protein product: CASSRGVRETQYF. The chain has TRBV19 and TRBJ2-5; 7 bases match TRBD2. The ends lost 6 bases at V and 4 bases at J; junction bases unmatched: 5. Germline V CDR1 and CDR2: LNHDA, SQIVND (reference sequence). The length of the CDR3 is 13 residues.

This chain uses TRBV5-4 with TRBJ1-1; tentative D call: TRBD1 (6 bases). Trimming took off 6 bases at V and 1 base at J, with 25 bases between the two ends. The germline V gene has CDR1 SGHNT and CDR2 YYREEE (reference sequence). This CDR3 contains 18 residues. CDR3 coding DNA: TGTGCCAGCACCCCAGGCGGGGGGCGGTATATAAGGAACACTGAAGCTTTCTTT. It specifies CASTPGGGRYIRNTEAFF.

The chain recombines TRBV30 with TRBJ2-3; D is undetermined. Trimming removed 5 bases from V and 2 bases from J, with 11 bases in between. The V gene's germline CDR1 is GTSNPN and CDR2 SVGIG (reference sequence). The CDR3 runs 13 residues. The CDR3 region has the DNA TGTGCCTGGCAAACCGGTCTCACAGATACGCAGTATTTT. It specifies CAWQTGLTDTQYF.

The rearrangement joins TRBV11-3 to TRBJ1-1; D possibly corresponds to TRBD1 (5 bases). This CDR3 contains 14 residues. Trimming left V 3 bases short and J 1 base short, with 9 bases between. Germline V gene data show CDR1 as SGHNT and CDR2 as YENEEA. As DNA, the CDR3 is TGTGCCAGCAGCTTTGCAGGGACGAACACTGAAGCTTTCTTT. Protein: CASSFAGTNTEAFF.

A note on this clone: One junction end does not reproduce the germline sequence, and a read error may be involved. The rearrangement links TRBV5-3 to TRBJ2-7; no firm D call. TRBV5-3 is annotated as an ORF whose role is uncertain. This CDR3 region has 14 residues. The CDR3 DNA is TGTGCCAGCAGCTCAATGACCTTCAGGCACGAGCAGTACTTC. Amino acid sequence: CASSSMTFRHEQYF.

This chain connects TRBV6-6 to TRBJ1-5, with a possible D match to TRBD1 (6 bases). CDR1 and CDR2 (germline): MNHNY, SVGAGI (reference sequence). Trimming took 5 bases from V and 0 from J, leaving 8 bases between them. CDR3 size: 14 residues. CDR3 region: CASSGQHSNQPQHF. In nucleotides, the CDR3 is TGTGCCAGCAGTGGACAGCATAGCAATCAGCCCCAGCATTTT.

This chain uses TRBV2 with TRBJ2-1; TRBD2 agrees at 8 bases. CDR3 length: 15 amino acids. Germline assignment: CDR1 SNHLY and CDR2 FYNNEI. Losses at the gene ends were 3 bases for V and 7 bases for J; bases not matched to a gene: 8. Here the CDR3 DNA reads TGTGCCAGCAGTGAGACGCGGGAGGCTGGAAATGAGCAGTTCTTC. Protein sequence: CASSETREAGNEQFF.

The chain joins TRBV7-9 to TRBJ2-3; D perhaps matches TRBD2 (6 bases). The V and J ends lost 1 base and 6 bases respectively, with 17 bases between them. The CDR3 is 16 amino acids. Germline CDR1 reads SEHNR; CDR2 reads FQNEAQ (reference sequence). In DNA form, the CDR3 reads TGTGCCAGCAGCTTAGTGTTATCGGGAGCCGTCGATACGCAGTATTTT. This sequence encodes CASSLVLSGAVDTQYF.